This TCR beta chain was found in a study of response to subunit inactivated influenza vaccine. The CDR3 loop spans 16 amino acids. Trimming shortened V by 1 base and J by 2 bases, and 12 bases separated the two germline ends. This clonotype was detected only a few times. One entry per CDR3 protein results from TCRdb running MiXCR on the RT-PCR reads. This sample has under 950,000 distinct CDR3 sequences, with 20% to 25% found just once. This material consisted of PBMCs from blood, taken around 5 days after vaccination. The V and J genes are TRBV12-3 or TRBV12-4 and TRBJ1-5; TRBD1 is a possible D gene (6 bases). The TCR sequence derives from a man aged 50 to 60 who received an inactivated influenza vaccine. CDR3: CASSLEAGVRNQPQHF. In DNA form, the CDR3 reads TGTGCCAGCAGTTTAGAAGCAGGGGTACGCAATCAGCCCCAGCATTTT.